Here is one T cell receptor (beta chain) with its context. This clonotype is medium-sized (0.01 to 0.1%) in its sample. Its antigen has not been determined. No much larger clone is present one base from it, and per-base qualities are unavailable. From the germline V gene, CDR1 is MRHNA and CDR2 is SNTAGT. V is pruned by 4 bases and J by 0 bases, leaving 0 bases of the junction without a gene match. There are 15 amino acids in the CDR3, from cysteine to phenylalanine inclusive. Of all the DNA, just the CDR3 is kept, 45 bases in frame from base 1. What this sample's time point label stands for: mid-infection, around enteric fever diagnosis. MAIT cells were defined as Valpha7.2+ CD161+ T cells and were identified and sorted by flow cytometry. Circulating MAIT cell TCRbeta repertoires were profiled longitudinally in roughly 6 volunteers who developed enteric fever after controlled oral challenge with live Salmonella Paratyphi A. Each diagnosed volunteer contributed MAIT cell samples at pre-infection, mid-infection and post-infection timepoints. A diagnosis of enteric fever was based on Paratyphi A bacteremia and/or a persistent fever above 38 degrees C that lasted longer than 12 hours. Challenged volunteers were diagnosed with infection sometime between day 4 and day 7 after challenge. Between roughly 5,000 and 11,000 MAIT cells per sample were sorted directly into RNAqueous-Micro lysis buffer for RNA extraction. Lymphoprep gradient centrifugation was used to isolate peripheral blood mononuclear cells from blood samples and leukocyte cones. Cells were sorted on either a BD FACSAria Fusion or a BD FACSAria III sorter.

Receptors were amplified or captured by 5' RACE. Two rounds of PCR with Phusion High-Fidelity polymerase amplified TCRbeta, with sample-specific barcodes added in the primers. To build the TCRbeta libraries, template-switch cDNA synthesis was carried out using SMARTScribe reverse transcriptase along with a TRBC-specific primer. The barcoded samples were pooled and then prepared using the NEBNext Ultra DNA Library Prep Kit for Illumina. The libraries were sequenced on an Illumina MiSeq using the MiSeq reagent kit v2, 300 cycles. Per the original workflow: Reads were demultiplexed by barcode with Jemultiplexer and aligned with MiTCR using default parameters. VDJtools removed non-functional sequences, and clonotypes were defined by amino acid sequence, with clonotype frequencies based on assigned sequence reads. The clonal space homeostasis analysis grouped clonotypes by frequency into over-represented (0.05-1), large, medium and small bins. The public reads were run again by TCRdb, first through fastp at Q25 and then through MiXCR, and only productive beta chains were kept. Each entry is one CDR3 protein sequence, shown with its most common DNA and genes. What appears here as the V and J calls and clone size reflects TCRdb's work, not the paper's. Here the sample has over 900 distinct CDR3 sequences; about a fifth occur a single time. Of the sample, around 42% falls within the top ten clones.

This entry is derived from a study of MAIT cells during Salmonella Paratyphi A infection (dated by TCRdb to 2015 to 2018). In terms of the full investigation: A single dose of 1-5x10^3 CFU of S. Paratyphi A strain NVGH308 was ingested by adult volunteers aged 18 to 60. Ciprofloxacin 500 mg twice daily for 14 days, starting at diagnosis, was given to diagnosed volunteers. What the authors observed across the whole study: Compared with healthy controls, diagnosed volunteers had more expansion or contraction among the top five MAIT clonotypes (approximately 0.53 versus 0.13), suggesting that infection reshaped the repertoire. MAIT TRBV usage was oligoclonal, favouring TRBV20 and TRBV6, and appeared unchanged by infection. Although the availability of volunteer samples limited sample sizes, the sizes were judged adequate for detecting differences between groups. A significant decrease in the space occupied by over-represented MAIT clonotypes was found from baseline to mid-infection (0.17 to 0.10), whereas no significant post-infection difference was found.

The chain links TRBV6-4 with TRBJ2-1; 10 bases in the middle match TRBD2. This TCR came from a person aged 18 to 75 who was deliberately infected with Salmonella Paratyphi A in a paratyphoid fever challenge study. This specimen was MAIT cells from blood, taken at the middle sampling point of the challenge study. CDR3 region: CASSVAGGSYNEQFF. The nucleotide sequence reads TGTGCCAGCAGTGTAGCGGGAGGCTCCTACAATGAGCAGTTCTTC.